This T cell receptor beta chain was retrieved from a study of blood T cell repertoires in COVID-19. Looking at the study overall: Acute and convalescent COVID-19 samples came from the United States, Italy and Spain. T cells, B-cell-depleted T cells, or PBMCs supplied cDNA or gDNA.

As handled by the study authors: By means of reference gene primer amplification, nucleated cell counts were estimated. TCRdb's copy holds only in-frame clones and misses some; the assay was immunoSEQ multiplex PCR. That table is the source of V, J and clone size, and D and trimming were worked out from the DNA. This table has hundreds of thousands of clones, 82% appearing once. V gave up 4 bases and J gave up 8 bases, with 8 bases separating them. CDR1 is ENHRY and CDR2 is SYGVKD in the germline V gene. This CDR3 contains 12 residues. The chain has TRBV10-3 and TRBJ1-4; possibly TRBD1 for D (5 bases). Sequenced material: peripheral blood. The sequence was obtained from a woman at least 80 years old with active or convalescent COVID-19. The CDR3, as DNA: TGTGCCATCAGTGTTCAGGGCGAAAAACTGTTTTTT. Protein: CAISVQGEKLFF.